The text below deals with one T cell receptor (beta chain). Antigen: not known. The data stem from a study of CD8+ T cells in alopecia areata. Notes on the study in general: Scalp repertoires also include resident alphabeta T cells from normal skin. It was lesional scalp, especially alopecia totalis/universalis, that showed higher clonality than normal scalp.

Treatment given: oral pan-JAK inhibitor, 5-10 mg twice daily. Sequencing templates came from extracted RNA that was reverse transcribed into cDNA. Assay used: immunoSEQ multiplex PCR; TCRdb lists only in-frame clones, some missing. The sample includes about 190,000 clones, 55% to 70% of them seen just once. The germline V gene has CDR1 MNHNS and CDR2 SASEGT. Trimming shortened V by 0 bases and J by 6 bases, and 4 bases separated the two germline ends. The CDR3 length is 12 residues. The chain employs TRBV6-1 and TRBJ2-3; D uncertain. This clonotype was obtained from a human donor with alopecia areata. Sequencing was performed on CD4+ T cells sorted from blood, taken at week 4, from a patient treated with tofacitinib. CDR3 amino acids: CASSEALDTQYF. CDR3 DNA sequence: TGTGCCAGCAGTGAAGCACTGGATACGCAGTATTTT.